Each of the 18 T cell receptor beta chains below was sequenced from the same sample in a study of identical twins. TCRdb ran MiXCR on the 5' RACE reads and lists one entry per CDR3 protein. The table includes about 920,000 distinct CDR3 sequences, around 12% detected once. These data were also filed under a second study, of yellow fever vaccine responses in identical twins.

The sequencing input was PBMCs. These TCRs come from a woman aged 18-30 years in good health.

This clonotype was observed a handful of times. The chain combines TRBV20-1 with TRBJ2-2, with 9 nucleotides matching TRBD2. There are 18 residues in the CDR3. The V gene's germline CDR1 is DFQATT and CDR2 SNEGSKA (reference sequence). V lost 2 bases, J lost 5 bases, and 15 bases stayed unmatched. The chain's CDR3 is CSARKVAGGPLGTGELFF. The DNA of the CDR3 is TGCAGTGCTAGAAAGGTGGCGGGAGGGCCTTTGGGAACCGGGGAGCTGTTTTTT.

The chain employs TRBV19 and TRBJ1-5, with TRBD1 matching over 9 bases. The CDR3 spans 16 residues. V dropped 4 bases and J dropped 7; count of bases not matched to a gene: 11. Germline loops: CDR1 LNHDA, CDR2 SQIVND (reference sequence). In DNA, the CDR3 is TGTGCCAGTAGTAGCCGGGACAGGGTAACGGAGCAGCCCCAGCATTTT. Amino acid sequence: CASSSRDRVTEQPQHF. Full variable domain (outside the CDR3, taken from reference TRBV19 and TRBJ1-5): DGGITQSPKYLFRKEGQNVTLSCEQNLNHDAMYWYRQDPGQGLRLIYYSQIVNDFQKGDIAEGYSVSREKKESFPLTVTSAQKNPTAFYLCASSSRDRVTEQPQHFGDGTRLSIL.

This clonotype was found a few times. This chain joins TRBV5-1 and TRBJ2-5; 9 bases are shared with TRBD1. The CDR3 has 16 residues. After removal of 4 bases from V and 6 bases from J, the junction contained 13 bases not matched to a gene. Germline assignment: CDR1 SGHRS and CDR2 YFSETQ. CDR3: CASSQQSGTGIQTQYF. The CDR3 nucleotides are TGCGCCAGCAGCCAGCAATCCGGGACAGGGATTCAGACCCAGTACTTC.

This clonotype came up many times. This rearrangement joins TRBV12-3 or TRBV12-4 to TRBJ2-1; the match to TRBD2 covers 10 bases. With V trimmed by 8 bases and J by 3 bases, 7 bases remained unmatched. CDR3 length: 15 amino acids. DNA for the CDR3: TGTGCCAGCTCTAGCGGGAGTATGCACTACAATGAGCAGTTCTTC. Its translation is CASSSGSMHYNEQFF.

This clonotype showed up just a few times. The chain couples TRBV7-9 to TRBJ2-5; 13 nucleotides align to TRBD2. CDR3 length: 15 residues. The trim removed 5 bases at V and 2 bases at J, leaving 2 bases unmatched. The germline V gene encodes CDR1 SEHNR and CDR2 FQNEAQ (reference sequence). The CDR3 is CASSRTSGSQETQYF. DNA for the CDR3: TGTGCCAGCAGCCGGACTAGCGGGAGTCAAGAGACCCAGTACTTC.

This clonotype was found a few times. The rearrangement joins TRBV29-1 to TRBJ1-2; TRBD1 is a possible D gene (5 bases). CDR3 size: 12 residues. V lost 2 bases and J lost 3, with 7 bases in between. Germline CDR1 and CDR2: SQVTM and ANQGSEA. The CDR3 region is CSVERGDYGYTF. CDR3 in DNA: TGCAGCGTTGAACGGGGGGACTATGGCTACACCTTC. Full variable domain (missing parts from reference TRBV29-1 and TRBJ1-2): SAVISQKPSRDICQRGTSLTIQCQVDSQVTMMFWYRQQPGQSLTLIATANQGSEATYESGFVIDKFPISRPNLTFSTLTVSNMSPEDSSIYLCSVERGDYGYTFGSGTRLTVV.

V gene TRBV4-1 combines with J gene TRBJ2-7; D might be TRBD2 (5 bases). The CDR3 has 15 amino acids. Germline V gives CDR1 MGHRA, CDR2 YSYEKL. V was cut by 4 bases and J by 1 base, with 14 bases left in between. The CDR3 coding sequence is TGCGCCAGCAGCCTCAGACTATCGGGGTCCTACGAGCAGTACTTC. Amino acids: CASSLRLSGSYEQYF.

The table lists this clonotype with a few counts. The chain couples TRBV20-1 to TRBJ2-7; 10 bases are shared with TRBD1. The CDR3 totals 15 residues. Germline V gene data show CDR1 as DFQATT and CDR2 as SNEGSKA (reference sequence). Trimming at V came to 5 bases and at J to 2 bases, leaving 9 bases not matched to a gene. This CDR3 is CSAAGTGDLPYEQYV. The CDR3 nucleotides are TGCAGTGCTGCGGGGACAGGGGACCTTCCCTACGAGCAGTACGTC.

The genes are TRBV11-2 and TRBJ2-3, with 7 bases matching TRBD2. Germline V gives CDR1 SGHAT, CDR2 FQNNGV. The CDR3 runs to 15 residues. Trimming removed 5 bases from V and 2 bases from J; junction bases left unmatched: 7. The chain's CDR3 is CASSPGAGVTDTQYF. DNA for the CDR3: TGTGCCAGCAGCCCAGGTGCGGGGGTCACAGATACGCAGTATTTT.

The chain recombines TRBV11-2 with TRBJ2-3, with 11 bases aligning to TRBD2. Germline lookup yields CDR1 SGHAT and CDR2 FQNNGV. The CDR3 loop spans 16 amino acids. After removal of 5 bases from V and 6 bases from J, the junction contained 10 bases not matched to a gene. The CDR3 DNA reads as TGTGCCAGCAGCCGGGGACTAGCGGCGAAGGTGGATACGCAGTATTTT. Amino acid sequence: CASSRGLAAKVDTQYF.

CDR3 residues: CASSDPDGANEAFF. CDR3 bases: TGTGCCAGCAGTGATCCGGACGGTGCTAACGAAGCTTTCTTT. The chain has TRBV25-1 and TRBJ1-1; D is unclear. The CDR3 consists of 14 residues. Germline CDR1 reads MGHDK; CDR2 reads SYGVNS. Trimming took 3 bases from V and 8 from J, leaving 16 bases between them.

This chain connects TRBV20-1 to TRBJ2-2; TRBD2 is a possible D gene (7 bases). Germline V CDR1 and CDR2: DFQATT, SNEGSKA (reference sequence). The CDR3 loop spans 15 amino acids. V was clipped by 6 bases and J by 5 bases, with 19 bases between them. The CDR3 bases are TGCAGTGCCCCCCCCCGCGGGGGCCTAACCGGGGAGCTGTTTTTT. Its protein product is CSAPPRGGLTGELFF.

This clonotype was seen a handful of times. The chain uses TRBV12-3 or TRBV12-4 and TRBJ1-5; the D is unclear. Trimming shortened V by 5 bases and J by 9 bases, and 23 bases separated the two germline ends. The CDR3 is 16 residues long. Here the CDR3 reads CASSAVGTVPAGPQHF. The CDR3 DNA sequence: TGTGCCAGCAGTGCGGTGGGAACGGTCCCCGCAGGGCCCCAGCATTTT.

V usage is TRBV6-2 or TRBV6-3 and J usage is TRBJ2-2; D possibly corresponds to TRBD2 (6 bases). The CDR3 totals 15 residues. The germline gives CDR1 MNHEY, CDR2 SVGEGT. V lost 2 bases and J 2 bases, leaving 9 bases between the germline ends. The CDR3: CASSYRTTNTGELFF. The DNA for the CDR3 is TGTGCCAGCAGTTACCGGACTACCAACACCGGGGAGCTGTTTTTT.

At least ten counts were recorded for this clonotype. The chain links TRBV10-3 to TRBJ2-3, with unresolved D. Deletions cut 4 bases from V and 7 bases from J, with 6 bases between. This CDR3 contains 11 residues. Germline V gene lookup returns CDR1 ENHRY and CDR2 SYGVKD. The CDR3 reads CAISGMNTQYF. CDR3 bases: TGTGCCATCAGTGGGATGAATACGCAGTATTTT.

This clonotype has only a few counts. The chain joins TRBV3-1 to TRBJ2-7; 7 positions match TRBD1. The junction had 17 bases not matched to a gene; V was cut back by 5 bases and J by 1 base. CDR1 and CDR2 (germline): LGHDT, YNNKEL (reference sequence). The CDR3 consists of 18 residues. The CDR3 DNA is TGTGCCAGCAGCAAGCCGGGACAGACATTACCCCTATCCTACGAGCAGTACGTC. Translation: CASSKPGQTLPLSYEQYV.

J is TRBJ2-1 and V is TRBV6-2 or TRBV6-3, with D possibly called TRBD1 or TRBD2 (5 bases each). V lost 5 bases and J lost 8, with 13 bases in between. Germline V lookup: CDR1 MNHEY, CDR2 SVGEGT. The CDR3 consists of 13 residues. The CDR3 reads CASSTGTGDEQFF. The CDR3 region has the DNA TGTGCCAGCAGTACGGGGACCGGCGATGAGCAGTTCTTC.

This clonotype was seen more than once but under ten times. The gene calls are TRBV12-3 or TRBV12-4 and TRBJ2-1; D is uncertain. CDR3 length equals 14 residues. V was cut by 0 bases and J by 8 bases, with 11 bases left in between. In DNA, the CDR3 is TGTGCCAGCAGTTTAGCAGGCTTTAGTGATGAGCAGTTCTTC. The encoded protein is CASSLAGFSDEQFF.